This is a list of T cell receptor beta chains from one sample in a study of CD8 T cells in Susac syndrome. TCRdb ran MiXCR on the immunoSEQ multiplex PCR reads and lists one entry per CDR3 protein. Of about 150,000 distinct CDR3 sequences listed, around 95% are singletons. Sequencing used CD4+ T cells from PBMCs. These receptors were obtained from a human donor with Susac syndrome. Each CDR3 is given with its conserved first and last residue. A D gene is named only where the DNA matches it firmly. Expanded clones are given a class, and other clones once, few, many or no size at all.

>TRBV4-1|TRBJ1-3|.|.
CASSSSGVSGNTIYF
TGCGCCAGCAGCAGCAGCGGGGTCTCTGGAAACACCATATATTTT
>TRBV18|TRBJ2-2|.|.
CASSPLRGTGELFF
TGTGCCAGCTCACCGCTCAGGGGCACCGGGGAGCTGTTTTTT
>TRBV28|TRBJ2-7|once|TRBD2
CASRAGGGSYEQYF
TGTGCCAGCAGGGCGGGGGGAGGCTCCTACGAGCAGTACTTC
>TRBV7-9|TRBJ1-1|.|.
CASTFERVTEAFF
TGTGCCAGCACCTTCGAGAGGGTCACTGAAGCTTTCTTT
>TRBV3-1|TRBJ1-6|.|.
CASSQDPALEGWGTSYNSPLHF
TGTGCCAGCAGCCAAGATCCGGCCCTCGAGGGATGGGGAACCTCCTATAATTCACCCCTCCACTTT
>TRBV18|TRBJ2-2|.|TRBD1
CASSPGPGTGAALFF
TGTGCCAGCTCACCGGGCCCCGGGACAGGGGCAGCGCTGTTTTTT
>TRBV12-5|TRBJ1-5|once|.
CASGLEDNQPQHF
TGTGCTAGTGGTTTGGAAGACAATCAGCCCCAGCATTTT
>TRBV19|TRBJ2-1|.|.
CASKNRVEEIEQFF
TGTGCCAGCAAGAACAGGGTGGAGGAAATCGAGCAGTTCTTC
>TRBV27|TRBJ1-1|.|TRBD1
CASRRTGLNTEAFF
TGTGCCAGCCGCCGGACAGGCTTGAACACTGAAGCTTTCTTT
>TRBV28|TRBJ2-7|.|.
CASSWRRPPYEQYF
TGTGCCAGCAGCTGGAGGCGGCCCCCTTACGAGCAGTACTTC
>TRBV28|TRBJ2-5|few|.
CASSLLAGQETQYF
TGTGCCAGCAGTTTACTTGCGGGGCAAGAGACCCAGTACTTC
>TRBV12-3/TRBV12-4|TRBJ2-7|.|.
CASSLAGSSSYEQYF
TGTGCCAGCAGTTTAGCGGGATCCAGCTCCTACGAGCAGTACTTC
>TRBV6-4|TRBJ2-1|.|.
CASSEERRYNEQFF
TGTGCCAGCAGTGAGGAGAGGCGCTACAATGAGCAGTTCTTC
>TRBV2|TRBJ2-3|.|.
CASTGTYTDTQYF
TGTGCCAGCACCGGGACCTACACAGATACGCAGTATTTT
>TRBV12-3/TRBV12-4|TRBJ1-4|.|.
CASSQGEKLFF
TGTGCCAGCAGCCAGGGGGAAAAACTGTTTTTT
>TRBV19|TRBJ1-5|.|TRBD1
CASSETGGLSQPQHF
TGTGCCAGTAGCGAAACAGGGGGCCTTAGTCAGCCCCAGCATTTT
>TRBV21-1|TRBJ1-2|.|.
CASILQGLSYGYTF
TGTGCCAGCATATTGCAGGGCCTAAGCTATGGCTACACCTTC
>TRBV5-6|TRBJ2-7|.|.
CASSLAVVREQYF
TGTGCCAGCAGCTTGGCCGTGGTAAGGGAGCAGTACTTC
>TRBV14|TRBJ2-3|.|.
CASSQGLPADTQYF
TGTGCCAGCAGCCAGGGACTCCCAGCAGATACGCAGTATTTT
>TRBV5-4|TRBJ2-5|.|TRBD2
CASSLAGTSGGAHTVRYF
TGTGCCAGCAGCTTGGCGGGGACTAGCGGGGGGGCGCATACGGTCCGGTACTTC
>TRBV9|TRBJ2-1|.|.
CASSQTRGEQFF
TGTGCCAGCAGCCAAACTAGGGGTGAGCAGTTCTTC
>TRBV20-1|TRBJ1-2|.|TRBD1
CSATQTGNYGYTF
TGCAGTGCTACCCAGACAGGGAACTATGGCTACACCTTC
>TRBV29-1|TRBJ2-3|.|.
CSAGQSTDTQYF
TGCAGCGCTGGACAGAGCACAGATACGCAGTATTTT
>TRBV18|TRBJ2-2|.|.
CASSPDRTGELFF
TGTGCCAGCTCACCAGACAGAACCGGGGAGCTGTTTTTT
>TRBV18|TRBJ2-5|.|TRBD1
CASSPPGQQETQYF
TGTGCCAGCTCACCACCGGGACAGCAAGAGACCCAGTACTTC
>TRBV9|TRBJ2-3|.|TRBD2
CASSVAEREADTQYF
TGTGCCAGCAGCGTAGCAGAGCGGGAGGCAGATACGCAGTATTTT
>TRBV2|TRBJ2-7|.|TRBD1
CASSPRGQGAYEQYF
TGTGCCAGCAGTCCCAGGGGGCAGGGGGCCTACGAGCAGTACTTC
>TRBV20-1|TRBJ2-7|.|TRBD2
CSARDPLTTLAGAGAGEQYF
TGCAGTGCTAGAGATCCGCTCACAACTCTAGCGGGAGCGGGGGCCGGGGAGCAGTACTTC
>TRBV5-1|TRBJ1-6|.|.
CASSFGQSNSPLHF
TGCGCCAGCAGCTTCGGACAGTCGAATTCACCCCTCCACTTT
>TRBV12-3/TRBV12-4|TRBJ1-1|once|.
CASSLGMLLRTEAFF
TGTGCCAGCAGTTTGGGGATGTTGTTGAGGACTGAAGCTTTCTTT
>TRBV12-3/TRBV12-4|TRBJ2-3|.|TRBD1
CASSLRQGAVTDTQYF
TGTGCCAGCAGTCTAAGACAGGGGGCCGTGACAGATACGCAGTATTTT
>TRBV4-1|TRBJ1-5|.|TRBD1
CASSSDRGQRSNQPQHF
TGCGCCAGCAGTTCGGACAGGGGGCAGAGAAGCAATCAGCCCCAGCATTTT
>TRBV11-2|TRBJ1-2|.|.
CASSLDLSAYGYTF
TGTGCCAGCAGCTTAGATCTGAGTGCCTATGGCTACACCTTC